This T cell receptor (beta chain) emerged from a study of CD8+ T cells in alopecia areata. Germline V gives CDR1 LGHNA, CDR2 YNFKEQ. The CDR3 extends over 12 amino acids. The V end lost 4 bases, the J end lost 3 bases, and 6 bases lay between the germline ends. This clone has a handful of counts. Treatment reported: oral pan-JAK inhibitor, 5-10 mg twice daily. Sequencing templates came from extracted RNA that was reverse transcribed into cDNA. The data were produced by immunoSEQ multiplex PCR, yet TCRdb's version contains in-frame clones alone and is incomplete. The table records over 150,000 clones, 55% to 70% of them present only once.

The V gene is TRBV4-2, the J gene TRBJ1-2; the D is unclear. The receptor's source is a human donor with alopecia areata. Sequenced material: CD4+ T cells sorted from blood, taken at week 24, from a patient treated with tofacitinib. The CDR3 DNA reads TGTGCCAGCAGCCTGGCCGACTATGGCTACACCTTC. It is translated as CASSLADYGYTF.